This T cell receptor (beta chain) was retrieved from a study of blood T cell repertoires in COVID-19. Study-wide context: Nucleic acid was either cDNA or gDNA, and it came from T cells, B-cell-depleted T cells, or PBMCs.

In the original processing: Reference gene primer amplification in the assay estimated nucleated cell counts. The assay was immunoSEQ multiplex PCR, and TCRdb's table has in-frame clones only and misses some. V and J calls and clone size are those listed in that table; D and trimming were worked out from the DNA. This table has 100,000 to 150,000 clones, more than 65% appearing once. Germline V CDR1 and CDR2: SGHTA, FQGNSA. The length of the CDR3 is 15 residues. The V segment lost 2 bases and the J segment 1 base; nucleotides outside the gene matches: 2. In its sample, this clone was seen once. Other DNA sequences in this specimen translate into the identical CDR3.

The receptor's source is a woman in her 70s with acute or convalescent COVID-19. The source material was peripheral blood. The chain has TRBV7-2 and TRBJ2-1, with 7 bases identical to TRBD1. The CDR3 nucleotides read TGTGCCAGCAGCTTATGGACAGGATCCTACAATGAGCAGTTCTTC. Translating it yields CASSLWTGSYNEQFF.